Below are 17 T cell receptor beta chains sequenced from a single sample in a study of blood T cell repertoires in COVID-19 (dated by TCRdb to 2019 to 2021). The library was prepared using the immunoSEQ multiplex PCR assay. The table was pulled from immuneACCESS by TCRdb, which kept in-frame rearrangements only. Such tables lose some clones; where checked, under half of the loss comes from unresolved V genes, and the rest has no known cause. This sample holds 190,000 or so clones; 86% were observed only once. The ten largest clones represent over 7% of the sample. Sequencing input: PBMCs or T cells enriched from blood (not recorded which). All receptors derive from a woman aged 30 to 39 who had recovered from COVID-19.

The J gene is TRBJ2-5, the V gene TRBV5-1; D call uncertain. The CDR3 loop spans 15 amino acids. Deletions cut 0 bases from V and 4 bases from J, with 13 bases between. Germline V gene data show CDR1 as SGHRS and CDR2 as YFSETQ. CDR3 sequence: CASSLAQNPGETQYF. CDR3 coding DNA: TGCGCCAGCAGCTTGGCTCAGAATCCGGGAGAGACCCAGTACTTC.

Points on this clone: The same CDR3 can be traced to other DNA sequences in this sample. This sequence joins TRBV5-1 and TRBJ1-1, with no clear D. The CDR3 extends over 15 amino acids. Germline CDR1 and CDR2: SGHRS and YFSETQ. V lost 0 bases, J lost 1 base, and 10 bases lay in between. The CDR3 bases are TGCGCCAGCAGCTTGGGCGGAGCCGAGAACACTGAAGCTTTCTTT. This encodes CASSLGGAENTEAFF.

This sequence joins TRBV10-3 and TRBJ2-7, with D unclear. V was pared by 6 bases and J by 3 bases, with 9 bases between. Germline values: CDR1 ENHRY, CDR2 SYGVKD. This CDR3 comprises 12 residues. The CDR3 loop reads CAIRDTDYEQYF. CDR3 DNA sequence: TGTGCCATCAGGGATACAGACTACGAGCAGTACTTC.

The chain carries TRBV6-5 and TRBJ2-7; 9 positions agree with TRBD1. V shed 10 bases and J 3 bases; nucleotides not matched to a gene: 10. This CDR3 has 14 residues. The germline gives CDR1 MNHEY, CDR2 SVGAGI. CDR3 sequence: CATRRDREVYEQYF. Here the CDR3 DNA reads TGTGCCACCCGAAGGGACAGGGAAGTCTACGAGCAGTACTTC.

The CDR3 DNA reads as TGTGCCAGTAGTATGGCCTCGGGACTCCTCAAGACCCAGTACTTC. Its protein is CASSMASGLLKTQYF. This chain uses TRBV19 with TRBJ2-5; maybe TRBD2 (6 bases). Trimming pared 3 bases from V and 6 bases from J, leaving 17 bases between. The CDR3 covers 15 residues. Germline assignment: CDR1 LNHDA and CDR2 SQIVND (reference sequence).

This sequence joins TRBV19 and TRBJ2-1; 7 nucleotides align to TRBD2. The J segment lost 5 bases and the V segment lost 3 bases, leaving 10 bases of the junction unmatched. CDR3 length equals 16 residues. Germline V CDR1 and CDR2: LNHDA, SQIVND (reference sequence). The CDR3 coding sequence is TGTGCCAGTAGTATTGGCCAGCGGGGCCTCCACAATGAGCAGTTCTTC. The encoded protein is CASSIGQRGLHNEQFF.

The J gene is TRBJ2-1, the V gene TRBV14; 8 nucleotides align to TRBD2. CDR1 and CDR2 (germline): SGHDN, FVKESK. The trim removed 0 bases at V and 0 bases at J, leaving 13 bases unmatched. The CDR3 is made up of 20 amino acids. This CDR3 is CASSQDRGGRYDSSYNEQFF. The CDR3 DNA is TGTGCCAGCAGCCAAGATAGGGGCGGGAGGTACGATAGCTCCTACAATGAGCAGTTCTTC.

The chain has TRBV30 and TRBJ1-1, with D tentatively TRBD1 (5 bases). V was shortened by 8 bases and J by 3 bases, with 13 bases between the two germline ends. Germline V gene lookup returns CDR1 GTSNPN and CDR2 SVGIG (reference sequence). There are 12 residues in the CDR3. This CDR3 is CARSREDTEAFF. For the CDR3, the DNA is TGTGCCCGAAGCAGGGAAGACACTGAAGCTTTCTTT.

CDR3 in amino acids: CASSVGSGSSYNEQFF. The CDR3 DNA reads as TGTGCCAGCAGCGTAGGTAGCGGGAGCTCCTACAATGAGCAGTTCTTC. J is TRBJ2-1 and V is TRBV9; 9 bases are a match to TRBD2. The CDR3 consists of 16 residues. From germline, CDR1 is SGDLS and CDR2 YYNGEE. With V trimmed by 0 bases and J by 0 bases, 1 base remained unmatched.

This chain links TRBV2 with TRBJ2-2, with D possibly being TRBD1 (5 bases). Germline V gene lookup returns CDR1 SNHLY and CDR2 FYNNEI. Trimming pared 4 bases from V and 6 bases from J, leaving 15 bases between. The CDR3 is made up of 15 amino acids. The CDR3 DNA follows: TGTGCCAGCAGTGTGAATAGCCAGGGATCCGGGGAGCTGTTTTTT. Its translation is CASSVNSQGSGELFF.

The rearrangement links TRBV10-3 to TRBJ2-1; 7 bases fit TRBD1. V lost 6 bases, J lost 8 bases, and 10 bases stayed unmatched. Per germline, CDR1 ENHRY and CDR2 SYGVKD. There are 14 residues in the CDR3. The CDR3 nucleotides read TGTGCCATCAGGAGACAGGGCTCAGACGATGAGCAGTTCTTC. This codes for CAIRRQGSDDEQFF.

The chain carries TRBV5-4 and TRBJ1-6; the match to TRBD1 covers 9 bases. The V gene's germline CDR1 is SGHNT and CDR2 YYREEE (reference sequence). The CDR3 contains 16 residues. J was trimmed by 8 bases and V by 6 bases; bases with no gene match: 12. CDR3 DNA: TGTGCCAGCACCGAACAGGGGGCCTTTCTTGATTCACCCCTCCACTTT. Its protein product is CASTEQGAFLDSPLHF.

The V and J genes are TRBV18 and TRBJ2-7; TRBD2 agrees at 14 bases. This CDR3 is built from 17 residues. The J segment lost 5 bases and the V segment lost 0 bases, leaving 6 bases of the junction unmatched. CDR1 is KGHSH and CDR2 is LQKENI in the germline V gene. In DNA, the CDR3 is TGTGCCAGCTCACCACCGGGACTAGCGGGAGTGGGAGACGAGCAGTACTTC. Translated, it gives CASSPPGLAGVGDEQYF.

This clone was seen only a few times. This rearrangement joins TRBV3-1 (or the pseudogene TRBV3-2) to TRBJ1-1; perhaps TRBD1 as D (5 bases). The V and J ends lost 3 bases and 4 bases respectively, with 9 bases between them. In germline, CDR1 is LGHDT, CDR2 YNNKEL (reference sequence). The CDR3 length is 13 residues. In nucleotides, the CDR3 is TGTGCCAGCAGCCAGAGGCAGGGCACTGAAGCTTTCTTT. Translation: CASSQRQGTEAFF.

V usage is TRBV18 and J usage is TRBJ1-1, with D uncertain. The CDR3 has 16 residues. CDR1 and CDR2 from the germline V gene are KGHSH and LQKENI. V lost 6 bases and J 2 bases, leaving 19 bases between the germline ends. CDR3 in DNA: TGTGCCAGCTCCCTTCTGGGTGGAGTCCCAAACACTGAAGCTTTCTTT. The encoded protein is CASSLLGGVPNTEAFF. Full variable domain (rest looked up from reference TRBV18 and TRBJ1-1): NAGVMQNPRHLVRRRGQEARLRCSPMKGHSHVYWYRQLPEEGLKFMVYLQKENIIDESGMPKERFSAEFPKEGPSILRIQQVVRGDSAAYFCASSLLGGVPNTEAFFGQGTRLTVV.

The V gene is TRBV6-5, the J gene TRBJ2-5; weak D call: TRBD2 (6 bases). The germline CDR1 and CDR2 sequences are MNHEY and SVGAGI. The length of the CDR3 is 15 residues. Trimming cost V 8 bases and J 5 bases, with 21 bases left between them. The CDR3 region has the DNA TGTGCCAGCCGAAGGGACTCCCCGGGGGTCGAGACCCAGTACTTC. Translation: CASRRDSPGVETQYF.

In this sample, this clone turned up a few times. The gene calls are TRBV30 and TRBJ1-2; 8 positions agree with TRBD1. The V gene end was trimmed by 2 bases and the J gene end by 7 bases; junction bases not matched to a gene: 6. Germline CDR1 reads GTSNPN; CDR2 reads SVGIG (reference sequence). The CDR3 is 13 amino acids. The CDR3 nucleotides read TGTGCCTGGAGTAATTCAGGGGGCTCTGGCTACACCTTC. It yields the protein CAWSNSGGSGYTF.